This TCR beta chain was sequenced for a study of OX40 agonist ivuxolimab in advanced cancers. The wider study: Three patients got partial responses; one had hepatocellular carcinoma and two had cutaneous melanoma. Overall study findings and caveats: Average numbers of expanded clones were greater in CD8+ T cells than in CD4+. Clonal expansion by week 6 occurred in CD4+ and CD8+ blood T cells (at 0.1 to 3.0 mg/kg).

Clones were sequenced by immunoSEQ multiplex PCR, and TCRdb holds only the in-frame ones, with some missing. Found here are about 86,000 clones, roughly nine tenths of them singletons; the top ten hold roughly 1.5%. To note about this clone: No antigen is known for it.

The junction had 12 bases not matched to a gene; V was cut back by 7 bases and J by 4 bases. The CDR3 length is 15 residues. Germline assignment: CDR1 SEHNR and CDR2 FQNEAQ (reference sequence). V gene TRBV7-9 combines with J gene TRBJ1-2, with 7 bases matching TRBD1. The sequences come from CD4+ or CD8+ T cells sorted from blood, collected in a trial of the OX40 agonist ivuxolimab. This TCR was recovered from an adult with an advanced solid tumor such as melanoma, head and neck, liver or kidney cancer. The CDR3 reads CASKEGVDRSYGYTF. For the CDR3, the DNA is TGTGCCAGCAAGGAAGGGGTGGACAGGTCCTATGGCTACACCTTC.